Below, one T cell receptor (beta chain) is given with its context. This record comes from a study of cytomegalovirus exposure and HLA in healthy donors. With 60 Vbeta and 13 Jbeta primers, the PCR was carried out. Authors' analysis steps: Later work found about 80 million unique TCR beta chains, with roughly 11 million shared. Assay used: immunoSEQ multiplex PCR; TCRdb lists only in-frame clones, some missing. The DNA was the basis for D and trimming; V, J and clone size are from that table. The sample includes 200,000 to 250,000 clones, 70% to 90% seen only once; the top ten take 1% to 1.5%. The CDR3 runs to 16 residues. CDR1 and CDR2 from the germline V gene are SGHKS and YYEKEE (reference sequence). Trimming shortened V by 4 bases and J by 4 bases, and 17 bases separated the two germline ends.

The chain couples TRBV5-5 to TRBJ2-2, with D tentatively TRBD1 (6 bases). The clonotype originates from a human donor in good health. Sequenced input: PBMCs. The CDR3: CASSKVVVQGTGELFF. The CDR3 coding sequence is TGTGCCAGCAGCAAAGTTGTAGTACAGGGCACCGGGGAGCTGTTTTTT.